This T cell receptor beta chain was captured by sequencing in a study of identical twins. Findings and limits, study-wide: Weaker excess twin sharing was seen among beta out-of-frame sequences.

The CDR3 runs 17 residues. Trimming took 5 bases from V and 2 from J; bases not matched to a gene: 8. Germline V lookup: CDR1 SEHNR, CDR2 FQNEAQ (reference sequence). TCRdb recomputed calls from the 5' RACE reads with MiXCR, one row per CDR3 protein. This sample yields about 690,000 distinct CDR3 sequences, of which less than 7% are seen a single time; 1.5% to 2% belongs to the top ten. On this clonotype: The antigen is undetermined.

The origin of this receptor is a man in his late teens or twenties in good health. The sequenced material came from naive T cells sorted from blood. The chain employs TRBV7-9 and TRBJ2-3; 12 nucleotides match TRBD2. In nucleotides, the CDR3 is TGTGCCAGCAGCAAATTCGGACTAGCGGGATACACAGATACGCAGTATTTT. It encodes CASSKFGLAGYTDTQYF.